The 9 T cell receptor beta chains given below trace back to one sample, sequenced in a study of blood T cell repertoires in COVID-19. Libraries were prepared by immunoSEQ multiplex PCR; TCRdb keeps only in-frame clonotypes and omits some of them. The sample lists roughly 150,000 clones, roughly 80% occurring once. Sequencing input: peripheral blood. Every receptor here comes from a man aged 65 to 85 with active or convalescent COVID-19.

This clone has just one count. The chain is built from TRBV19 and TRBJ1-2, with D perhaps TRBD1 (6 bases). The germline V gene encodes CDR1 LNHDA and CDR2 SQIVND (reference sequence). This CDR3 spans 14 amino acids. Deletions cut 3 bases from V and 5 bases from J, with 13 bases between. The CDR3 coding sequence is TGTGCCAGTAGTATCCGGGGGGCAGGGTATGGCTACACCTTC. Translation gives CASSIRGAGYGYTF.

J is TRBJ2-7 and V is TRBV28; possible D gene TRBD2, 6 bases. The germline V gene encodes CDR1 MDHEN and CDR2 SYDVKM. The CDR3 has 14 amino acids. This CDR3 reads CASNSGDPLYEQYF. As DNA, the CDR3 is TGTGCTTCGAATTCGGGGGATCCCCTCTACGAGCAGTACTTC. Full variable domain (missing parts from reference TRBV28 and TRBJ2-7): DVKVTQSSRYLVKRTGEKVFLECVQDMDHENMFWYRQDPGLGLRLIYFSYDVKMKEKGDIPEGYSVSREKKERFSLILESASTNQTSMYLCASNSGDPLYEQYFGPGTRLTVT.

In its sample, this clone was seen a few times. This sequence joins TRBV5-5 and TRBJ2-7; D gene ambiguous. The CDR3 is made up of 11 amino acids. The germline V gene has CDR1 SGHKS and CDR2 YYEKEE (reference sequence). With 4 bases removed from V and 2 bases from J, the gap between germline ends came to 4 bases. CDR3 bases: TGTGCCAGCAGCATAACCTACGAGCAGTACTTC. Translation: CASSITYEQYF. Looking up the rest from reference TRBV5-5 and TRBJ2-7 gives the full variable domain: DAGVTQSPTHLIKTRGQQVTLRCSPISGHKSVSWYQQVLGQGPQFIFQYYEKEERGRGNFPDRFSARQFPNYSSELNVNALLLGDSALYLCASSITYEQYFGPGTRLTVT.

The chain joins TRBV19 to TRBJ2-2; D not certain. CDR1 LNHDA and CDR2 SQIVND come from the germline V gene (reference sequence). There are 15 residues in the CDR3. Trimming shortened V by 5 bases and J by 5 bases, and 15 bases separated the two germline ends. The CDR3 here is CASSPPLQWTGELFF. The CDR3, as DNA: TGTGCCAGTAGTCCTCCCCTCCAGTGGACCGGGGAGCTGTTTTTT.

The chain joins TRBV7-9 to TRBJ2-1; the match to TRBD2 covers 7 bases. Germline loops: CDR1 SEHNR, CDR2 FQNEAQ (reference sequence). The CDR3 length is 14 residues. Losses at the gene ends were 1 base for V and 6 bases for J; bases not matched to a gene: 3. For the CDR3, the DNA is TGTGCCAGCAGCTTAGGGCCTAGCGGCAATGAGCAGTTCTTC. Amino acid sequence: CASSLGPSGNEQFF.

For the CDR3, the DNA is TGTGCCAGCGGGCGGACCGGGACTAGCTACAATCTGGTCACCGGGGAGCTGTTTTTT. Residues: CASGRTGTSYNLVTGELFF. The chain uses TRBV27 and TRBJ2-2; 9 bases are a match to TRBD2. CDR1 is MNHEY and CDR2 is SMNVEV in the germline V gene (reference sequence). The CDR3 length is 19 residues. The V and J ends lost 8 bases and 4 bases, in that order; junction bases with no gene match: 20.

The chain uses TRBV7-9 and TRBJ2-2; D might be TRBD2 (6 bases). V lost 3 bases to trimming and J lost 5 bases, with 19 bases between them. The germline CDR1 and CDR2 sequences are SEHNR and FQNEAQ (reference sequence). The CDR3 has 17 amino acids. The CDR3 sequence: CASSLYGAAGQTGELFF. The CDR3 nucleotides read TGTGCCAGCAGCTTGTATGGGGCAGCGGGCCAAACCGGGGAGCTGTTTTTT. The whole variable domain, remainder taken from reference TRBV7-9 and TRBJ2-2, is DTGVSQNPRHKITKRGQNVTFRCDPISEHNRLYWYRQTLGQGPEFLTYFQNEAQLEKSRLLSDRFSAERPKGSFSTLEIQRTEQGDSAMYLCASSLYGAAGQTGELFFGEGSRLTVL.

J is TRBJ2-3 and V is TRBV19; D is possibly TRBD1 (7 bases). The germline CDR1 and CDR2 sequences are LNHDA and SQIVND (reference sequence). The CDR3 is made up of 18 amino acids. Trimming removed 2 bases at V and 2 bases at J, with 20 bases between. The CDR3 here is CASSIRGDSGPYTDTQYF. CDR3 coding DNA: TGTGCCAGTAGTATAAGGGGGGACAGCGGGCCGTACACAGATACGCAGTATTTT.

This chain connects TRBV6-5 to TRBJ2-3, with 12 bases identical to TRBD2. CDR1 and CDR2 from the germline V gene are MNHEY and SVGAGI. V gave up 6 bases and J gave up 4 bases; unmatched junction bases: 5. CDR3 length equals 15 residues. The CDR3: CASSGLAGRADTQYF. CDR3 nucleotide sequence: TGTGCCAGCAGCGGACTAGCGGGAAGGGCAGATACGCAGTATTTT.